The 14 T cell receptor beta chains below all came from one sample that was sequenced in a study of T-cell memory formation after mild COVID-19 (dated by TCRdb to the early 2020s). The library was generated by 5' RACE. Sequencing relied on an Illumina NovaSeq 6000. TCRdb trimmed the raw reads at Q25, called clones with MiXCR and kept productive beta chains. When rows share a CDR3 protein, they turn into one entry using the most common DNA and genes. Present in this sample are hundreds of thousands of distinct CDR3 sequences, more than 15% of which were seen just once. Together, the top ten hold 20% to 25% of the sample. Sequencing input: PBMCs or a T cell subset sorted from them (not recorded which). These receptors were obtained from a man between 18 and 29 years old who had mild COVID-19 (a few samples of this study predate the infection). The sample titles of this study are shuffled in the database, so cell type and time point are left out; the donor was told from shared clones.

This clonotype was picked up many times. V usage is TRBV6-2 or TRBV6-3 and J usage is TRBJ1-5; tentatively, D is TRBD1 (5 bases). The CDR3 totals 13 residues. Deletions cut 2 bases from V and 7 bases from J, with 9 bases between. Germline CDR1 is MNHEY and CDR2 is SVGEGT. The CDR3: CASSYRGGQPQHF. The CDR3 nucleotides are TGTGCCAGCAGTTACAGGGGAGGGCAGCCCCAGCATTTT.

This clonotype has just a few counts. The rearrangement joins TRBV28 to TRBJ1-3; possibly TRBD1 for D (6 bases). Germline CDR1 and CDR2: MDHEN and SYDVKM. The length of the CDR3 is 14 residues. V dropped 2 bases and J dropped 2 bases, with 7 bases sitting between them. The CDR3 DNA sequence: TGTGCCAGCAGTTTACAGGGGACTGGAAACACCATATATTTT. This translates into CASSLQGTGNTIYF.

This clonotype was seen a handful of times. The chain couples TRBV20-1 to TRBJ2-3; 9 nucleotides line up with TRBD1. The CDR3 spans 13 residues. Germline V lookup: CDR1 DFQATT, CDR2 SNEGSKA (reference sequence). The ends lost 6 bases at V and 4 bases at J; junction bases unmatched: 5. In DNA form, the CDR3 reads TGCAGTGCGCCGGGACAGGGCGCAGATACGCAGTATTTT. This codes for CSAPGQGADTQYF.

This clonotype was found a few times. The chain combines TRBV4-1 with TRBJ2-3; D perhaps matches TRBD1 (5 bases). Germline V gene lookup returns CDR1 MGHRA and CDR2 YSYEKL. The CDR3 covers 14 residues. Trimming removed 0 bases at V and 5 bases at J, with 9 bases between. CDR3 nucleotide sequence: TGCGCCAGCAGCCAAGAGGGCAGGGAAGATACGCAGTATTTT. It yields the protein CASSQEGREDTQYF.

Only a few counts were recorded for this clonotype. V usage is TRBV24-1 and J usage is TRBJ2-1, with D possibly TRBD2 on 6 matching bases. This CDR3 is 12 amino acids long. The V end lost 9 bases, the J end lost 4 bases, and 9 bases lay between the germline ends. The germline CDR1 and CDR2 sequences are KGHDR and SFDVKD. CDR3 sequence reads: CATGGAYNEQFF. The CDR3, as DNA: TGTGCCACCGGAGGGGCTTACAATGAGCAGTTCTTC.

The J gene is TRBJ1-1, the V gene TRBV20-1, with D maybe TRBD1 (6 bases). V shed 3 bases and J shed 1 base, with 9 bases lying between them. This CDR3 has 13 residues. Germline values: CDR1 DFQATT, CDR2 SNEGSKA (reference sequence). CDR3 protein: CSARSGANTEAFF. The CDR3, as DNA: TGCAGTGCTAGGTCAGGGGCGAACACTGAAGCTTTCTTT.

This clonotype was seen only a few times. V usage is TRBV6-5 and J usage is TRBJ2-5; D gene ambiguous. Trimming shortened V by 2 bases and J by 1 base, and 8 bases separated the two germline ends. CDR3 length: 14 residues. Germline V lookup: CDR1 MNHEY, CDR2 SVGAGI. CDR3 protein: CASSYVGLQETQYF. DNA for the CDR3: TGTGCCAGCAGTTACGTTGGCCTCCAAGAGACCCAGTACTTC.

V usage is TRBV7-3 and J usage is TRBJ2-5; possibly TRBD1 for D (7 bases). V was pared by 5 bases and J by 7 bases, with 17 bases between. The germline CDR1 and CDR2 sequences are SGHTA and FQGTGA. This CDR3 is 14 amino acids long. The CDR3 sequence is CASSRGGGFGTQYF. CDR3 DNA sequence: TGTGCCAGCAGCCGCGGAGGGGGCTTCGGGACCCAGTACTTC.

The chain has TRBV24-1 and TRBJ2-3; D is possibly TRBD2 (5 bases). The CDR3 loop spans 13 amino acids. Between the trimmed V and J ends, which lost 9 bases and 0 bases, there was a span of 9 bases. Germline assignment: CDR1 KGHDR and CDR2 SFDVKD. The CDR3 nucleotides read TGTGCCACCGAGGGCCCTAGCACAGATACGCAGTATTTT. It yields the protein CATEGPSTDTQYF.

This clonotype was seen more than once but under ten times. The V gene is TRBV6-6, the J gene TRBJ2-1, with 10 bases fitting TRBD2. V was pared by 7 bases and J by 7 bases, with 10 bases of the junction left unmatched. The CDR3 has 15 amino acids. Looked up from germline, CDR1 is MNHNY and CDR2 is SVGAGI (reference sequence). The CDR3 nucleotides read TGTGCCAGCATAGCGGGGGGCATCGGCAGGAATGAGCAGTTCTTC. This encodes CASIAGGIGRNEQFF.

This clonotype has only a few counts. The J gene is TRBJ2-1, the V gene TRBV4-2, with 12 bases that match TRBD2. This CDR3 is built from 16 residues. Germline V gene data show CDR1 as LGHNA and CDR2 as YNFKEQ. V lost 0 bases to trimming and J lost 13 bases; unmatched junction nucleotides: 10. The CDR3 coding sequence is TGTGCCAGCAGCCAAGAGGCTAGCGGGGGGGCGTTGTACCAGTTCTTC. It translates to CASSQEASGGALYQFF.

This clonotype has ten or more counts. V usage is TRBV6-5 and J usage is TRBJ2-7; no reliable D call. The CDR3 is 15 residues long. Germline loops: CDR1 MNHEY, CDR2 SVGAGI. V dropped 0 bases and J dropped 0 bases, with 9 bases sitting between them. The CDR3 DNA sequence: TGTGCCAGCAGTTACTCTTCCGGCGGCTCCTACGAGCAGTACTTC. It codes for CASSYSSGGSYEQYF.

The chain combines TRBV15 with TRBJ1-6, with D possibly being TRBD1 (6 bases). Germline V gene lookup returns CDR1 LNHNV and CDR2 YYDKDF (reference sequence). V lost 4 bases and J 14 bases, leaving 15 bases between the germline ends. The CDR3 totals 13 residues. This CDR3 reads CATSTLGGFTLHF. CDR3 coding DNA: TGTGCCACCAGCACCCTGGGGGGCTTCACCCTCCACTTT. The variable domain in full, with the rest retrieved from reference TRBV15 and TRBJ1-6, is DAMVIQNPRYQVTQFGKPVTLSCSQTLNHNVMYWYQQKSSQAPKLLFHYYDKDFNNEADTPDNFQSRRPNTSFCFLDIRSPGLGDTAMYLCATSTLGGFTLHFGNGTRLTVT.

The rearrangement joins TRBV6-2 or TRBV6-3 to TRBJ1-1; 10 bases fit TRBD1. The CDR3 sequence is 14 residues long. V dropped 7 bases and J dropped 5; count of bases not matched to a gene: 7. The V gene's germline CDR1 is MNHEY and CDR2 SVGEGT. The CDR3 loop reads CASTLGQGTTEAFF. CDR3 nucleotides: TGTGCCAGCACCTTGGGACAGGGGACGACTGAAGCTTTCTTT.